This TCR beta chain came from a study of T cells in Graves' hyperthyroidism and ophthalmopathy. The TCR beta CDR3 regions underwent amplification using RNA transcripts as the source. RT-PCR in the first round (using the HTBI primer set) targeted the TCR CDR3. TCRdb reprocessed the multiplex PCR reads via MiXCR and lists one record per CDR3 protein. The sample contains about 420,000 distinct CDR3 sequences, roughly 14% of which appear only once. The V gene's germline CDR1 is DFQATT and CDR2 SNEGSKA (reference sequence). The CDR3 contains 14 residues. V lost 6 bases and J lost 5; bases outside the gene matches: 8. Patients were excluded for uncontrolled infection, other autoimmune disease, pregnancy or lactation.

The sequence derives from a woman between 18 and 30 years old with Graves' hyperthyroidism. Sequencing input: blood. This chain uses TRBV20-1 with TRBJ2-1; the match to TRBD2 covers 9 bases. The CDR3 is CSASGTSPNNEQFF. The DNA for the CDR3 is TGCAGTGCCTCCGGGACTAGCCCCAACAATGAGCAGTTCTTC.